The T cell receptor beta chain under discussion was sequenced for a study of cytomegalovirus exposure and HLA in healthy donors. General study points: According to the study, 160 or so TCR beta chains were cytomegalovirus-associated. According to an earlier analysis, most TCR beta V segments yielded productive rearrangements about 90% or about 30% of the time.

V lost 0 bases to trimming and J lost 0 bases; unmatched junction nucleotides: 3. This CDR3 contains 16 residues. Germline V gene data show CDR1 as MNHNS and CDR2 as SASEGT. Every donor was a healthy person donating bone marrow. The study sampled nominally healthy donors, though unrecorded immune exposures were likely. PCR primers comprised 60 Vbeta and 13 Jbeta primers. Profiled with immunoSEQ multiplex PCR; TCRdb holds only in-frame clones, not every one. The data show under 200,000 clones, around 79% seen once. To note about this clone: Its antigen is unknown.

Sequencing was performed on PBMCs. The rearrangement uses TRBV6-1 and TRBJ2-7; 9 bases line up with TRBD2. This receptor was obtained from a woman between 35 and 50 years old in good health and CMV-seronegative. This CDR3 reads CASSEASGGPSYEQYF. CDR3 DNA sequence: TGTGCCAGCAGTGAAGCCAGCGGGGGGCCCTCCTACGAGCAGTACTTC.